Given below is one T cell receptor beta chain in context. The sample belongs to a study of blood T cells in healthy people across ages. The study drew donors from healthy Caucasian individuals in Russia aged roughly 6 to 95. Drawn from each donor were roughly 9.4 milliliters of peripheral blood. Per sample, a minimum of 6 million PBMCs were isolated. Primed by a sample-barcoded 5' primer and a J-beta primer mix, a second PCR proceeded for 7 to 11 cycles. Per-sample output comprised a minimum of 2.5 million paired-end reads containing CDR3. Each CDR3 protein is one row after TCRdb ran MiXCR on the 5' RACE reads. The sample includes roughly 730,000 distinct CDR3 sequences, roughly 50% seen only once; the top ten take approximately 24%. This TCR was recovered from a man aged 35 to 55 in good health. Sequenced: blood.

CDR3 bases: TGTGCCAGCAGCCCTACCGCGCCGGGAGATACGCAGTATTTT. This sequence encodes CASSPTAPGDTQYF. V gene TRBV7-3 combines with J gene TRBJ2-3; D gene ambiguous. The CDR3 runs 14 residues. V lost 5 bases and J lost 5, with 14 bases in between. Germline V lookup: CDR1 SGHTA, CDR2 FQGTGA.